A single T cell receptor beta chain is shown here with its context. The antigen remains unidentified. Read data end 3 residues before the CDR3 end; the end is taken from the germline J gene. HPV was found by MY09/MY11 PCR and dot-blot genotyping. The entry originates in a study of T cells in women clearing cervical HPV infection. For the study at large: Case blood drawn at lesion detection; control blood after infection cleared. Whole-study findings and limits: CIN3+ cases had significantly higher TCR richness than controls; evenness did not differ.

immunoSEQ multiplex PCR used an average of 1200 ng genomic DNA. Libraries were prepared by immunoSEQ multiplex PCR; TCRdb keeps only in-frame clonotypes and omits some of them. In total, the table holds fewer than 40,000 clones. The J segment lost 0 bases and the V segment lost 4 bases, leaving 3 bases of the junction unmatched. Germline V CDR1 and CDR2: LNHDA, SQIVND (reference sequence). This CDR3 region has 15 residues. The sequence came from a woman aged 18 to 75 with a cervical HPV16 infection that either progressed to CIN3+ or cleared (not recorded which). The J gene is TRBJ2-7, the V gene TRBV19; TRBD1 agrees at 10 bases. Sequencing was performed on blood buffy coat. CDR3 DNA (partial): TGTGCCAGTAGTACTGGACAGGGGGGCTCCTACGAG. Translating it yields CASSTGQGGSYE. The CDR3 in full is CASSTGQGGSYEQYF.